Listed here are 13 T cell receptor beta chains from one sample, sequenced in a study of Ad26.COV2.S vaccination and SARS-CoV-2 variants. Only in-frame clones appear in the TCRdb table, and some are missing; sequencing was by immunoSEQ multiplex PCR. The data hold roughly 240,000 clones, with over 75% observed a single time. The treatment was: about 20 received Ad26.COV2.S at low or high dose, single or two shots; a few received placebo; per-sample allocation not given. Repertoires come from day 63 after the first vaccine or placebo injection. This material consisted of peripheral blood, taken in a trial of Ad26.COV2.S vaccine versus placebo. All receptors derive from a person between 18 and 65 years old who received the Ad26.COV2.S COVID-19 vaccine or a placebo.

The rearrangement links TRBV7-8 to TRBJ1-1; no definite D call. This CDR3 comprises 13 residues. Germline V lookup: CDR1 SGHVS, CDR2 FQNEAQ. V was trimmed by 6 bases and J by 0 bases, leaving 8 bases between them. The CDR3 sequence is CASSYKLNTEAFF. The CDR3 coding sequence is TGTGCCAGCAGTTATAAACTGAACACTGAAGCTTTCTTT.

CDR3 sequence reads: CSVEGGQGYEQYF. CDR3 nucleotide sequence: TGCAGCGTTGAAGGGGGACAGGGCTACGAGCAGTACTTC. The chain has TRBV29-1 and TRBJ2-7, with TRBD1 matching 9 bases. CDR1 and CDR2 from the germline V gene are SQVTM and ANQGSEA. V shed 1 base and J 3 bases; nucleotides not matched to a gene: 1. The CDR3 length is 13 residues.

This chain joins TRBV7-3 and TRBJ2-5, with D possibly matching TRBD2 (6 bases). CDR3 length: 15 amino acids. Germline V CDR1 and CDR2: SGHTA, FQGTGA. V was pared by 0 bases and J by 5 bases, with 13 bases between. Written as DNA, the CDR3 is TGTGCCAGCAGCTTAACGTCGCGGGGTACTGAGACCCAGTACTTC. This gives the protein CASSLTSRGTETQYF.

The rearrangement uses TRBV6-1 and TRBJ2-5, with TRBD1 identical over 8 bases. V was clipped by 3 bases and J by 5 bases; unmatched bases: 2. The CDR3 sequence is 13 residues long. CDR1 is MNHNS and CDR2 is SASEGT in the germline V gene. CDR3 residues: CASSETGVETQYF. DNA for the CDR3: TGTGCCAGCAGTGAGACAGGGGTTGAGACCCAGTACTTC.

The chain's CDR3 is CASSESGGSADTQYF. DNA for the CDR3: TGCGCCAGCAGTGAGTCCGGGGGGAGCGCAGATACGCAGTATTTT. The J gene is TRBJ2-3, the V gene TRBV10-2, with 7 bases aligning to TRBD2. Germline V lookup: CDR1 WSHSY, CDR2 SAAADI. The V and J ends lost 0 bases and 4 bases, in that order; junction bases with no gene match: 4. This CDR3 has 15 residues.

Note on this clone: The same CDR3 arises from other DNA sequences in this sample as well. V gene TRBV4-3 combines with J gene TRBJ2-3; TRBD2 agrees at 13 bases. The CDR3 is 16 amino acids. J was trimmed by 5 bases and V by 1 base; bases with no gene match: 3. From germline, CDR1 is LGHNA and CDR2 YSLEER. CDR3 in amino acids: CASSQGLAGGLDTQYF. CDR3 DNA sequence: TGCGCCAGCAGCCAAGGACTAGCGGGAGGACTAGATACGCAGTATTTT.

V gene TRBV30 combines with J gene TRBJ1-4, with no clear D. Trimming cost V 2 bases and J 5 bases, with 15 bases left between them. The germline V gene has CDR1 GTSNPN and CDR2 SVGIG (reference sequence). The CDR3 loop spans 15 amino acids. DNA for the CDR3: TGTGCCTGGAGTCGGGTCATCGACCCAAATGAAAAACTGTTTTTT. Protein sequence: CAWSRVIDPNEKLFF.

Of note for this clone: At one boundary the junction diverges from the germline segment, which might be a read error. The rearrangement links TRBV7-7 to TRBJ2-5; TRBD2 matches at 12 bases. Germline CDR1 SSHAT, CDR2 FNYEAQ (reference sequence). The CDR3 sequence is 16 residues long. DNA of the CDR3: TGTGCTAGCAGCTTATCTAGCGGGGGGGCCCGGGAGACCCAGTACTTC. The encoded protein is CASSLSSGGARETQYF.

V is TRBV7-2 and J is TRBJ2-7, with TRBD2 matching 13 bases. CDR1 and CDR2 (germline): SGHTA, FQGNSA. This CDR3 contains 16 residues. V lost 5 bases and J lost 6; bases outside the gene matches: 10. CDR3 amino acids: CASSLRTSGGQGEQYF. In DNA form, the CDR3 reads TGTGCCAGCAGCCTCCGGACTAGCGGGGGCCAGGGCGAGCAGTACTTC.

CDR3 amino acids: CASLSGGLGGTDTQYF. In DNA, the CDR3 is TGTGCCAGTCTTAGCGGGGGCCTCGGTGGGACAGATACGCAGTATTTT. This chain connects TRBV6-6 to TRBJ2-3; 9 bases match TRBD2. The CDR3 contains 16 residues. Germline V lookup: CDR1 MNHNY, CDR2 SVGAGI (reference sequence). Trimming cost V 9 bases and J 3 bases; bases outside gene matches: 13.

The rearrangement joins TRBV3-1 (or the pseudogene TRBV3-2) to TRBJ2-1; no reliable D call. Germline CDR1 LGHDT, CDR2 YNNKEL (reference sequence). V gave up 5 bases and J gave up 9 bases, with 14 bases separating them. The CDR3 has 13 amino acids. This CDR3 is CASSGSLGSEQFF. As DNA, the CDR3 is TGTGCCAGCAGCGGCTCCCTGGGCAGTGAGCAGTTCTTC.

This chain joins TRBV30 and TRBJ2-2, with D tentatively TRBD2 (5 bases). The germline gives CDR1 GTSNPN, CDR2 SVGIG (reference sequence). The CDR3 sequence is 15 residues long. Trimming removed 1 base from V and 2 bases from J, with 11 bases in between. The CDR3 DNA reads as TGTGCCTGGAGTGAGGGAGCTACCAACACCGGGGAGCTGTTTTTT. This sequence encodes CAWSEGATNTGELFF.

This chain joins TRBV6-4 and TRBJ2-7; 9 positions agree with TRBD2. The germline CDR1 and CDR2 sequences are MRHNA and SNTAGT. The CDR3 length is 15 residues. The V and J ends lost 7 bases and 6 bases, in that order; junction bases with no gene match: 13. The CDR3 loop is CASTRLAGAGVEQYF. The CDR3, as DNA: TGTGCCAGCACCAGATTAGCGGGGGCTGGGGTCGAGCAGTACTTC.